A selection of T cell receptor beta chains follows, all from one sample in a study of T cells after yellow fever vaccination. TCRdb recomputed calls from the 5' RACE reads with MiXCR, one row per CDR3 protein. The table records about 180,000 distinct CDR3 sequences, 5.5% to 7.5% of them present only once. Sequencing used CD4+ T cells sorted from PBMCs, obtained on the day of the first yellow fever vaccination. The source of these receptors is a man aged 18 to 29 who received the YFV17D yellow fever vaccine. Each CDR3 is given with its conserved first and last residue. A D gene is named only where the DNA matches it firmly. For some rows the clone size is stated as once, few or many, or as a class when expanded; others skip it.

CDR3nt	CDR3aa	j_gene	d_gene	abundance	v_gene
TGTGCCATCAGCTGGGACAGGGTAAGGGATGAGCAGTTCTTC	CAISWDRVRDEQFF	TRBJ2-1	TRBD1	many	TRBV10-3
TGCAGTGCTAGTATATATGCAGGGCGCTTCAATCAGCCCCAGCATTTT	CSASIYAGRFNQPQHF	TRBJ1-5	-	many	TRBV20-1
TGTGCCAGCAGGAGGGGAGGGGCGAACACCGGGGAGCTGTTTTTT	CASRRGGANTGELFF	TRBJ2-2	TRBD2	few	TRBV7-2
TGTGCCAGCAGTTACGGGCGCTGGATTGGGGCCAACGTCCTGACTTTC	CASSYGRWIGANVLTF	TRBJ2-6	-	-	TRBV6-2/TRBV6-3
TGCGCCAGCAGCCCCCTAGCGGGGGGGGAATCAGATACGCAGTATTTT	CASSPLAGGESDTQYF	TRBJ2-3	TRBD2	many	TRBV4-3
TGTGCCTGCAGGGTCTACGGGGAGCTGTTTTTT	CACRVYGELFF	TRBJ2-2	-	few	TRBV30
TGTGCCACCAAGTTCATGCAGGACGCAAGCACAGATACGCAGTATTTT	CATKFMQDASTDTQYF	TRBJ2-3	-	many	TRBV24-1
TGTGCCAGCAGCTTATCGGGGGGGGACTGGACAGATACGCAGTATTTT	CASSLSGGDWTDTQYF	TRBJ2-3	TRBD2	many	TRBV7-2
TGCAGTGCTAGAGGTAGCCGTGAGCAGTTCTTC	CSARGSREQFF	TRBJ2-1	-	few	TRBV20-1
TGCAGCGTTGGTCGGGTCATGAACACTGAAGCTTTCTTT	CSVGRVMNTEAFF	TRBJ1-1	-	many	TRBV29-1
TGTGCCAGCAGCCGAACAGGGTGGGGGCCCCAGCATTTT	CASSRTGWGPQHF	TRBJ1-5	-	many	TRBV14
TGTGCCAGCAGCCGAAGGGGAACAGGGGAAGGCTACACCTTC	CASSRRGTGEGYTF	TRBJ1-2	TRBD1	few	TRBV7-9
TGTGCCAGCAGTTACGATGAAGGTACGCAGTATTTT	CASSYDEGTQYF	TRBJ2-3	-	few	TRBV6-2/TRBV6-3
TGTGCCAGCCGCAGCGGGGGGGGCCTCAACGAGCAGTACTTC	CASRSGGGLNEQYF	TRBJ2-7	TRBD2	few	TRBV18
TGTGCCAGCTCACCTGGGCAGAGCACAGATACGCAGTATTTT	CASSPGQSTDTQYF	TRBJ2-3	-	many	TRBV18
TGTGCCAGCAGAGAGACAGGGGGCGCTTCCAATGAAAAACTGTTTTTT	CASRETGGASNEKLFF	TRBJ1-4	TRBD1	few	TRBV6-1
TGCAGCGTTGAGTGGGGGGATGGCTACACCTTC	CSVEWGDGYTF	TRBJ1-2	-	few	TRBV29-1
TGTGCCAGCAGTGCGGTCACAGATACGCAGTATTTT	CASSAVTDTQYF	TRBJ2-3	-	few	TRBV25-1
TGCGCCAGCAGCTTGGGGGACAGGGACAACGAGCAGTACTTC	CASSLGDRDNEQYF	TRBJ2-7	TRBD1	many	TRBV5-1
TGCGCCAGCAGCCTAACCCCTTGGACAGGCGACAATGAGCAGTTCTTC	CASSLTPWTGDNEQFF	TRBJ2-1	TRBD1	many	TRBV5-1
TGCGCCAGCAGCCAAGAGGGGGCAGGGCAGCCCCGCCAGCCCCAGCATTTT	CASSQEGAGQPRQPQHF	TRBJ1-5	-	-	TRBV4-1
TGTGCCAGCACCTTCGGGCAGGGGACGAGCTCCTACGAGCAGTACTTC	CASTFGQGTSSYEQYF	TRBJ2-7	-	many	TRBV2